This T cell receptor beta chain was found in a study of blood T cell repertoires in COVID-19. Study background: There were acute and convalescent COVID-19 samples, and they came from the United States, Italy and Spain.

Method: immunoSEQ multiplex PCR; TCRdb's copy keeps in-frame clones and lacks some. The sample holds 130,000 to 150,000 clones; approximately 81% are singletons and the top ten take less than 50%. This clone was seen once. Germline CDR1 and CDR2: SGHRS and YFSETQ. The V segment lost 5 bases and the J segment 3 bases; nucleotides outside the gene matches: 7. The CDR3 has 14 amino acids. The sequencing input was peripheral blood. The clonotype comes from a human donor in a cohort sampled during active COVID-19. The chain joins TRBV5-1 to TRBJ1-2; 7 bases line up with TRBD1. As DNA, the CDR3 is TGCGCCAGCAGTTTTTCGACAGGGCACTATGGCTACACCTTC. Amino acid sequence: CASSFSTGHYGYTF. The full variable domain, completed using reference TRBV5-1 and TRBJ1-2, is KAGVTQTPRYLIKTRGQQVTLSCSPISGHRSVSWYQQTPGQGLQFLFEYFSETQRNKGNFPGRFSGRQFSNSRSEMNVSTLELGDSALYLCASSFSTGHYGYTFGSGTRLTVV.